Listed here is a single TCR beta chain. Its binding antigen is unknown. No qualities accompany the bases; no much larger clone lies one base away. TCRbeta CDR3 regions were amplified from genomic DNA by means of the immunoSEQ Assay, a bias-controlled multiplex PCR. The original methods were these. The number of nucleated cells in each sample was estimated by amplification of reference gene primers within the assay. To quantify the absolute abundance of each unique TCRbeta CDR3 rearrangement, sequence reads were collapsed and filtered. For each sample, productive Simpson clonality was calculated as the square root of Simpson's diversity index over productive rearrangements. TCRdb mirrors the immuneACCESS table, restricted to in-frame sequences. Some clones are absent from its copies; in checked studies, under half trace to an unresolved V gene, and the reason for the others is unknown. From that table come the V and J calls and clone size; the DNA was used to work out D and trimming. This sample comprises about 220,000 clones, around 88% of them detected only once. About 15% of the sample is in the top ten clones.

Taken from cysteine to phenylalanine, the CDR3 has 16 residues. The DNA shown is the 48-base CDR3, in frame from base 1. For this chain, trimming is 5 bases at the V end and 4 bases at the J end, and the number of junction bases without a gene match is 10. Looking up the germline V gene (reference sequence) yields CDR1 MNHEY and CDR2 SMNVEV. Enrolling through a virtual design, the prospective study's participants ranged in age from about 18 to 89 years and lived across 20 to 25 United States geographic areas. In the prospective study, participants were assigned to cohorts based on the clinical history participants reported in a screening survey and a study questionnaire. In the prospective study, mobile phlebotomists collected whole blood, serum and a nasopharyngeal or oropharyngeal swab from each participant. Participants in the prospective study had the option to provide additional blood draws and questionnaires over an approximately 2-month period. Before DNA extraction, prospective study blood samples were shipped either frozen or at room temperature.

The data are from a study of blood T cell repertoires in COVID-19 (dated by TCRdb to about 2020). In the study overall: Collaborator samples came from the United States, Italy and Spain and covered acute and convalescent phases of COVID-19. The repertoires were released in a freely available public database intended as a resource for research on the immune response to SARS-CoV-2. The material from the prospective study consisted of cDNA or gDNA derived from T cells, B-cell-depleted T cells, or PBMCs. Where HLA class I and class II types were available, the types were taken from metadata supplied by the sample provider, not from assay-based typing. Samples were obtained from the ongoing ImmuneRACE study (first 160 participants) and from over a thousand subjects provided by 6 global collaborators. Subjects who had been exposed to COVID-19, were actively infected with it, or had recovered from it provided the deeply sampled blood TCRbeta repertoires that made up the dataset. Sample metadata almost always included a de-identified subject ID, COVID-19 status, age in years and sex.

What the work shows at the level of the full study, not this receptor alone: Clinical and demographic metadata were provided uncurated, with the amount varying by source and participant.

This receptor was identified in a woman between 45 and 65 years old with acute COVID-19. Recombination joined TRBV27 with TRBJ2-2; TRBD1 aligns with 7 central bases. Sequences were obtained from PBMCs or T cells enriched from blood (not recorded which). The CDR3 region has the sequence CASSPPTGTPTGELFF. The nucleotide sequence is given as TGTGCCAGCAGTCCCCCGACAGGGACGCCCACCGGGGAGCTGTTTTTT.